This T cell receptor (beta chain) derives from a study of blood T cell repertoires in COVID-19. Libraries were prepared by immunoSEQ multiplex PCR; TCRdb keeps only in-frame clonotypes and omits some of them. The sample yields 180,000 or so clones, roughly nine tenths seen once. The sequenced material came from peripheral blood. The clonotype comes from a man aged 40-49 years with acute or convalescent COVID-19.

CDR3 loop: CASSSGTGVGGANVLTF. In nucleotides, the CDR3 is TGTGCCAGTAGTAGCGGGACAGGGGTTGGTGGGGCCAACGTCCTGACTTTC. This chain joins TRBV19 and TRBJ2-6; 10 bases are shared with TRBD1. V lost 4 bases, J lost 3 bases, and 6 bases stayed unmatched. The length of the CDR3 is 17 residues. The germline CDR1 and CDR2 sequences are LNHDA and SQIVND (reference sequence).